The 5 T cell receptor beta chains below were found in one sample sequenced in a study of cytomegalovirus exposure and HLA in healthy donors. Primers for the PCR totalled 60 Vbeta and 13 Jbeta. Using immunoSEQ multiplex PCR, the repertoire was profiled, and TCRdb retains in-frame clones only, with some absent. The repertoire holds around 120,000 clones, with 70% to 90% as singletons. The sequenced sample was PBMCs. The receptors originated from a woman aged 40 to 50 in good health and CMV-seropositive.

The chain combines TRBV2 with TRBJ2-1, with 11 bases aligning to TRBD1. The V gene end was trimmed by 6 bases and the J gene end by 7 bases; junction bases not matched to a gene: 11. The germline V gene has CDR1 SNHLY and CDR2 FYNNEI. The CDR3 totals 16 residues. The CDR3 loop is CASRETGTGGTNEQFF. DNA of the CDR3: TGTGCCAGCAGAGAGACCGGGACAGGGGGTACGAATGAGCAGTTCTTC.

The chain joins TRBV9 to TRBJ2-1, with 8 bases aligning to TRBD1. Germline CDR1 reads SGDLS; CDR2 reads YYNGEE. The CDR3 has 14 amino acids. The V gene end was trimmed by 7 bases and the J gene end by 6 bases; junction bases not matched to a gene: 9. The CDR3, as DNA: TGTGCCAGCGGGTGGGCAGGGGGCTCCAATGAGCAGTTCTTC. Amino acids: CASGWAGGSNEQFF.

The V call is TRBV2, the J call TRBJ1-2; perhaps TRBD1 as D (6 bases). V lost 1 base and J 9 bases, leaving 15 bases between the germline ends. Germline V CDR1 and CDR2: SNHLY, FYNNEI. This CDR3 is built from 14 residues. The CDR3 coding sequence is TGTGCCAGCAGTGAAGGGAGGACAGCCATGCGCTACACCTTC. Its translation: CASSEGRTAMRYTF.

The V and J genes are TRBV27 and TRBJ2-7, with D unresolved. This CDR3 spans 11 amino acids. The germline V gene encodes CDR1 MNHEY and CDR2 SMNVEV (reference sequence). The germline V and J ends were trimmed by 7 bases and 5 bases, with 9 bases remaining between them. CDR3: CASTYLNEQYF. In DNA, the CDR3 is TGTGCCAGCACCTATCTGAACGAGCAGTACTTC.

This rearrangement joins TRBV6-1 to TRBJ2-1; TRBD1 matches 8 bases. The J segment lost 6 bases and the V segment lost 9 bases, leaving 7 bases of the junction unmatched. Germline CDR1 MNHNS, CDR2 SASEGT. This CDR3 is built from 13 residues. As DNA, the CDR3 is TGTGCCAGTACTACCGGACAGGGCAATGAGCAGTTCTTC. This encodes CASTTGQGNEQFF.